Listed below are T cell receptor beta chains from one sample, sequenced in a study of glioma-infiltrating T cells after dendritic cell vaccination. TCRdb keeps only in-frame clones here, not all; method: immunoSEQ multiplex PCR. The table shows roughly 87,000 clones, with about four fifths occurring only once. The material was blood, obtained after dendritic cell vaccination. Every receptor here comes from a human donor with glioblastoma. Each CDR3 is given without its conserved first and last residue. Fields, in order: V gene, CDR3 protein.

TRBV7-2	ASSFGLPDIYEQY
TRBV6-5	ASRPTVNYGYT
TRBV18	ASSASGTELNTEAF
TRBV5-1	ASSTRGYTDTQY
TRBV5-1	ASSLVSGGFGELF
TRBV30	AWSVSGGSYEQY
TRBV19	ASTGQISNQPQH
TRBV2	ASRTSGVYEQY
TRBV6-6	ASSFRVNEKLF
TRBV6-1	ASSDRGRGPQH
TRBV5-4	ASSFSAQGREQY
TRBV2	ASSGGGRIQTNEKLF
TRBV9	ASSVLTSVSSNEQF
TRBV27	ASSGDGETQY
TRBV4-2	ASSPGTSDPTYEQY
TRBV5-1	ASSLTGEFDEQY